This TCR beta chain was retrieved from a study of OX40 agonist ivuxolimab in advanced cancers. Points from the study as a whole: Partly responding patients at 0.1-3.0 mg/kg showed some of the smallest clonal expansion.

Assay: immunoSEQ multiplex PCR; the TCRdb copy retains only in-frame clones and omits some. The table records approximately 120,000 clones, under 95% of them present only once. In regard to this clone: The antigen is undetermined.

The receptor comes from an adult with an advanced solid tumor such as melanoma, head and neck, liver or kidney cancer. The material sequenced was CD4+ or CD8+ T cells sorted from blood, taken in a trial of the OX40 agonist ivuxolimab.

The CDR3, as DNA: TGCGCCAGCAGGCCGGGACTAGCTGTAAATGAGCAGTTCTTC. Amino acids: CASRPGLAVNEQFF. J is TRBJ2-1 and V is TRBV10-2, with 9 bases identical to TRBD2. The length of the CDR3 is 14 residues. V shed 6 bases, J shed 7 bases, and the junction held 7 bases outside the gene matches. CDR1 is WSHSY, CDR2 SAAADI, per germline.